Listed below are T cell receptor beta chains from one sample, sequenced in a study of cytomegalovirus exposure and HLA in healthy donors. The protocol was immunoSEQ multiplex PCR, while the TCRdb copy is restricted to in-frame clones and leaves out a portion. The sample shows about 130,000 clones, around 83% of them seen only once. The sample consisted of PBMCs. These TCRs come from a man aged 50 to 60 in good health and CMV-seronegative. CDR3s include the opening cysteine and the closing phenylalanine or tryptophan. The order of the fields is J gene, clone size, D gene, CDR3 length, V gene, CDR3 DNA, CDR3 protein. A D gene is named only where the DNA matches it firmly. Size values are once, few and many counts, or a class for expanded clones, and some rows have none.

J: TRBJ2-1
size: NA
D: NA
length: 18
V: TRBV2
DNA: TGTGCCAGCAGTCTACAGAATAGACAGGTGAGCTCCTACAATGAGCAGTTCTTC
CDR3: CASSLQNRQVSSYNEQFF

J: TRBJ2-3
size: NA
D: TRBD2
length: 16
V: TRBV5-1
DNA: TGCGCCAGCAGCACTGGACTAGCGGGGGGCGCAGATACGCAGTATTTT
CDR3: CASSTGLAGGADTQYF

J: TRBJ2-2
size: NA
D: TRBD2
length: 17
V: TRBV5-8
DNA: TGTGCCAGCAGCCCGGGACTAGCGGGAAAGAACACCGGGGAGCTGTTTTTT
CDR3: CASSPGLAGKNTGELFF

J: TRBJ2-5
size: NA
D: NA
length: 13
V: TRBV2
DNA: TGTGCCAGCAGGATTCCAGGGACTGGGGCCCAGTACTTC
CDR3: CASRIPGTGAQYF

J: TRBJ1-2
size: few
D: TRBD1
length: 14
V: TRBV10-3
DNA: TGTGCCATCAGGGAGGGACAGGGGGCGAATGGCTACACCTTC
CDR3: CAIREGQGANGYTF

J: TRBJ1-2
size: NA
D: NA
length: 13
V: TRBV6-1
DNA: TGTGCCAGCAGTGATCAGGGTTCTTATGGCTACACCTTC
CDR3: CASSDQGSYGYTF

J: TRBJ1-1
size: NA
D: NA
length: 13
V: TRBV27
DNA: TGTGCCAGCAGTACACGACAGAACACTGAAGCTTTCTTT
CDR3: CASSTRQNTEAFF

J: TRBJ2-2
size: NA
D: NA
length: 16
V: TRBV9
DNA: TGTGCCAGCAGCGTAGTTGAGGGTCTGAAGGCCGGGGAGCTGTTTTTT
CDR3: CASSVVEGLKAGELFF

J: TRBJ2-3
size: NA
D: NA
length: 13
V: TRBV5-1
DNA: TGCGCCAGCAGAGAGGACAGCGCGGATACGCAGTATTTT
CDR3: CASREDSADTQYF

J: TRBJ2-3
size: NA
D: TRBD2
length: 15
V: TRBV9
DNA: TGTGCCAGCAGCGACCCTGAGCGGGGAACAGATACGCAGTATTTT
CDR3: CASSDPERGTDTQYF

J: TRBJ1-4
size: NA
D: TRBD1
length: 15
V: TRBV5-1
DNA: TGCGCCAGCAGCCCCCAGGGGGCAACTAATGAAAAACTGTTTTTT
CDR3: CASSPQGATNEKLFF

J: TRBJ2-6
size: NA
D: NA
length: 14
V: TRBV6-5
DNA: TGTGCCAGCAGGGGACAATCTGGGGCCAACGTCCTGACTTTC
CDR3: CASRGQSGANVLTF

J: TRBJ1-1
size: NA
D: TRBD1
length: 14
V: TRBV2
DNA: TGTGCCAGCAGCTTCGACAGGGGCAAGGCTGAAGCTTTCTTT
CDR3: CASSFDRGKAEAFF

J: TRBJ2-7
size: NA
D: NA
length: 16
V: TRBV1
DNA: TGCACCAGCAGCCAGAACAGCGGGGGGTTGGGGTACGAGCAGTACTTC
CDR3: CTSSQNSGGLGYEQYF

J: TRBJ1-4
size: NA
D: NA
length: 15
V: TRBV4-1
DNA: TGCGCCAGCAGCCAAGAATCCCGGGCTAATGAAAAACTGTTTTTT
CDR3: CASSQESRANEKLFF

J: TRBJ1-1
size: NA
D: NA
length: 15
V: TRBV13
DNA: TGTGCCAGCAGCCCGTCCGGGACAAATAGAACTGAAGCTTTCTTT
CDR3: CASSPSGTNRTEAFF

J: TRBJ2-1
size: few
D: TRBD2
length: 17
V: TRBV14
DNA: TGTGCCAGCAGCCAGCGGTTGGGGGGGAGCTCCTACAATGAGCAGTTCTTC
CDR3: CASSQRLGGSSYNEQFF

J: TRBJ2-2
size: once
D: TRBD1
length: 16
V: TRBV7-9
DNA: TGTGCCAGCAGCCAACTTGGGACAGGGAATGCCGGGGAGCTGTTTTTT
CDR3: CASSQLGTGNAGELFF

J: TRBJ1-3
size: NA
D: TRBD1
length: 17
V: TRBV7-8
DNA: TGTGCCAGCAGCTTAGCGCTTGGCAGGGGGCTTGGAAACACCATATATTTT
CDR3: CASSLALGRGLGNTIYF

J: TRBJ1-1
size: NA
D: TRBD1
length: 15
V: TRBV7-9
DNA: TGTGCCAGCAGCTTAGGTACAGGGGGAAACACTGAAGCTTTCTTT
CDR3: CASSLGTGGNTEAFF

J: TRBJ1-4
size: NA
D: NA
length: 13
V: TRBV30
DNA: TGTGCCTGGAGTAACAGGCGGGGTGAAAAACTGTTTTTT
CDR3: CAWSNRRGEKLFF

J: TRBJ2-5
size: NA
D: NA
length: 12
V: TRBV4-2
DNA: TGTGCCAGCAGCCCAGGGAAAGAGACCCAGTACTTC
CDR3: CASSPGKETQYF

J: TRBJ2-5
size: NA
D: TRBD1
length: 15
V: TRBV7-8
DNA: TGTGCCAGCAGCCTCTCGCGTGACAGGGCAGCGACCCAGTACTTC
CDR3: CASSLSRDRAATQYF

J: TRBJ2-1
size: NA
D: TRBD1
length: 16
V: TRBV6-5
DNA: TGTGCCAGCAGTTACTCGCCGGGACAGCGTTACAATGAGCAGTTCTTC
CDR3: CASSYSPGQRYNEQFF

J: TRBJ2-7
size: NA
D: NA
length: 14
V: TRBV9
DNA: TGTGCCAGCAGCGTAGGGAACGGGGGCTACGAGCAGTACTTC
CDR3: CASSVGNGGYEQYF

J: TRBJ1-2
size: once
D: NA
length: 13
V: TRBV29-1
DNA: TGCAGCGTTGACGGACAGAGGAACTATGGCTACACCTTC
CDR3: CSVDGQRNYGYTF